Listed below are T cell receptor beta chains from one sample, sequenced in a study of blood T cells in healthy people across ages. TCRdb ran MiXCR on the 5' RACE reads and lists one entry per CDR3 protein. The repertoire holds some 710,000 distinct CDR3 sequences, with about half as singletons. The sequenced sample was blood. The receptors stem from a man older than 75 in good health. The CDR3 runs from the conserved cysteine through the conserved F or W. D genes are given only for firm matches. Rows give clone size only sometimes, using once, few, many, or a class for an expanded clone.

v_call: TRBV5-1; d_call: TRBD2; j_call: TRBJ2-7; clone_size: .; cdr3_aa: CASSLRTSGPNNEQYF; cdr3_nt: TGCGCCAGCAGCTTGAGGACTAGCGGGCCAAACAATGAGCAGTACTTC
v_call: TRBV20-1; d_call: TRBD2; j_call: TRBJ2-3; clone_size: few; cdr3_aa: CSASRTSGYTDTQYF; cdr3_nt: TGCAGTGCTAGCCGGACTAGCGGATACACAGATACGCAGTATTTT
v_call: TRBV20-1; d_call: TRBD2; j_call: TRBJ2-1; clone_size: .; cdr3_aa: CSASYPSGGPGEQFF; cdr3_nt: TGCAGTGCTAGTTACCCCTCGGGAGGGCCTGGTGAGCAGTTCTTC
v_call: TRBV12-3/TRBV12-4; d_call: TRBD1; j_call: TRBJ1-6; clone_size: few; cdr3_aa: CASYKTGVPHSPLHF; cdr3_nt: TGTGCCAGCTACAAGACAGGGGTGCCCCATTCACCCCTCCACTTT
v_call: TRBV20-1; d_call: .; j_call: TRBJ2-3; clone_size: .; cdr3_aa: CSASGIRRDTQYF; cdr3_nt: TGCAGTGCTAGCGGCATCCGAAGGGATACGCAGTATTTT
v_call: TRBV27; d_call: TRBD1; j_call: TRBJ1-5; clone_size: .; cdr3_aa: CASSPGQGNNQPQHF; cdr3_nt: TGTGCCAGCAGTCCGGGACAGGGGAACAATCAGCCCCAGCATTTT
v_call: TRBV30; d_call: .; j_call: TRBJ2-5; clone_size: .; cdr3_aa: CAGGGVRSQETQYF; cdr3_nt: TGTGCGGGAGGGGGGGTTCGTAGTCAAGAGACCCAGTACTTC
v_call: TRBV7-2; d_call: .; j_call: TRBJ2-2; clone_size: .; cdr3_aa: CAGSTLGRVYPGELFF; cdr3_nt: TGTGCCGGCAGCACTTTAGGCCGGGTGTATCCCGGGGAGCTGTTTTTT
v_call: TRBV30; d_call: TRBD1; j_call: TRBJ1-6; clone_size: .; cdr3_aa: CAGRDREDSPLHF; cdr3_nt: TGTGCCGGGAGGGACAGGGAAGATTCACCCCTCCACTTT
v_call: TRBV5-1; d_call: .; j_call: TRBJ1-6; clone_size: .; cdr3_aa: CASSLGGELYNSPLHF; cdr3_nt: TGCGCCAGCAGCTTGGGAGGGGAACTGTATAATTCACCCCTCCACTTT
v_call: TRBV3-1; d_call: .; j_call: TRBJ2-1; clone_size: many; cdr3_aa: CASSQNPMGSSYNEQFF; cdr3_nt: TGTGCCAGCAGCCAAAACCCAATGGGGAGTTCCTACAATGAGCAGTTCTTC
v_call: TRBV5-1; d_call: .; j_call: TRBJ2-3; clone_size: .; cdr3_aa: CASSLGQGPDTPYF; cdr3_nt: TGCGCCAGCAGCTTGGGCCAGGGGCCAGATACGCCGTATTTT
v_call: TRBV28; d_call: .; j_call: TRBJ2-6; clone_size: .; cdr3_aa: CASSLHSGANVLTF; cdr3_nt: TGTGCCAGCAGCCTACACTCTGGGGCCAACGTCCTGACTTTC
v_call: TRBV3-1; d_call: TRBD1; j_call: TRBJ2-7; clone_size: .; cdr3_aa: CASSPGTGSSEQYF; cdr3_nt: TGTGCCAGCAGTCCCGGGACAGGGTCTAGCGAGCAGTACTTC
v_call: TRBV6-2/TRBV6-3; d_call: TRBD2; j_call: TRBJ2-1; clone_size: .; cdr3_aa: CASSSPGTSGYNEQFF; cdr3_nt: TGTGCCAGCAGTTCTCCCGGGACTAGCGGCTACAATGAGCAGTTCTTC
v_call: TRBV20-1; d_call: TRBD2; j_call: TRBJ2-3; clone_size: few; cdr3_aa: CSAKAREGLGDTQYF; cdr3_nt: TGCAGTGCTAAAGCGCGGGAGGGCCTCGGGGATACGCAGTATTTT
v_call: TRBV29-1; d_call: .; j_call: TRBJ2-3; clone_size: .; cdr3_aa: CSVARGRADTQYF; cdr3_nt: TGCAGCGTTGCAAGGGGTCGGGCAGATACGCAGTATTTT
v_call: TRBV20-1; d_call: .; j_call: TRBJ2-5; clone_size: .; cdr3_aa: CSASGAAQETQYF; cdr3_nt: TGCAGTGCTAGTGGGGCAGCTCAAGAGACCCAGTACTTC
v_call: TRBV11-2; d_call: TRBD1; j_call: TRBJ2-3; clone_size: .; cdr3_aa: CASSLDRLTDTQYF; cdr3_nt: TGTGCCAGCAGCTTGGACAGGCTCACAGATACGCAGTATTTT
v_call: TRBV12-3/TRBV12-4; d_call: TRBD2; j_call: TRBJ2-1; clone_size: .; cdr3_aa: CASSSIAGLMYNEQFF; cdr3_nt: TGTGCCAGCAGTTCCATAGCGGGGCTGATGTACAATGAGCAGTTCTTC
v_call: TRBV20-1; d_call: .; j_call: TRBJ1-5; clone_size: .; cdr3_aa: CSARRVGASQPQHF; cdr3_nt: TGCAGTGCTAGAAGAGTGGGGGCGAGTCAGCCCCAGCATTTT
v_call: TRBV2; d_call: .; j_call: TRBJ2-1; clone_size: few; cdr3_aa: CASYTSVASSSNEQFF; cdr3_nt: TGTGCCAGCTACACCTCCGTAGCGAGTAGTAGCAATGAGCAGTTCTTC
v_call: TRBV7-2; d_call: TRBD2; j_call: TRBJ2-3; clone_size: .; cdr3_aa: CASSLFGLAGDRDTQYF; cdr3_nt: TGTGCCAGCAGCTTATTTGGGCTAGCGGGAGATAGGGATACGCAGTATTTT
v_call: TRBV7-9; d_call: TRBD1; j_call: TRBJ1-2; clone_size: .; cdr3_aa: CASSPPGQGADGYTF; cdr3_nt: TGTGCCAGCAGCCCACCGGGACAGGGGGCAGACGGCTACACCTTC
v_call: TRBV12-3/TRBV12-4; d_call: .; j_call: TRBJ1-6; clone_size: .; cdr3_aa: CASSFGGWDSPLHF; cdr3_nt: TGTGCCAGCAGTTTCGGTGGTTGGGATTCACCCCTCCACTTT
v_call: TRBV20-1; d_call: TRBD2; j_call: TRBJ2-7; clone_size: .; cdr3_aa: CSARSTSGRAGTYEQYF; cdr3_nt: TGCAGTGCTAGATCGACTAGCGGGAGGGCCGGAACCTACGAGCAGTACTTC
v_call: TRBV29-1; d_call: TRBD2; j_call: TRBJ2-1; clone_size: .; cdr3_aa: CSVGGSGSLNEQFF; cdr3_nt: TGCAGCGTCGGGGGAAGCGGGAGTCTCAATGAGCAGTTCTTC
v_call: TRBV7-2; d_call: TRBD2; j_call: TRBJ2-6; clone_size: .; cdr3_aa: CASPRGGGYSGANVLTF; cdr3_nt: TGTGCCAGCCCGCGTGGGGGGGGATACTCTGGGGCCAACGTCCTGACTTTC
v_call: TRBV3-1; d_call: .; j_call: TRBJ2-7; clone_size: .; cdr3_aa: CASSQSGARNYEQYF; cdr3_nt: TGTGCCAGCAGCCAATCGGGGGCGAGGAACTACGAGCAGTACTTC
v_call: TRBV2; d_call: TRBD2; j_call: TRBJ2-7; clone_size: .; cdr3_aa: CASSPIAGIYNEQYF; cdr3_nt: TGTGCCAGCAGCCCCATAGCGGGGATCTACAATGAGCAGTACTTC
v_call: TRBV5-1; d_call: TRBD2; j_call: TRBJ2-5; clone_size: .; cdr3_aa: CASRVTSTSGNEQYF; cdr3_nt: TGCGCCAGCAGGGTTACCTCGACTAGCGGCAATGAGCAGTACTTC
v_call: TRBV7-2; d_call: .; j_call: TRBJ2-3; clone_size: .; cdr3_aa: CASTRGGGGSDTQYF; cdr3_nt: TGTGCCAGCACCCGGGGAGGGGGGGGATCAGATACGCAGTATTTT
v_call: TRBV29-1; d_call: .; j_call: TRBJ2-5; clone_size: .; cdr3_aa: CSVDTTSGTQYF; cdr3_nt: TGCAGCGTTGATACGACCTCCGGGACCCAGTACTTC
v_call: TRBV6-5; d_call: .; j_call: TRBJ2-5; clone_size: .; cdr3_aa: CASSTEGTQYF; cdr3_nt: TGTGCCAGCAGCACGGAAGGGACCCAGTACTTC
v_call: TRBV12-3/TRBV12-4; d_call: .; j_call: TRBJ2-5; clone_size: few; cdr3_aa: CASSRTQQETQYF; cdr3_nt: TGTGCCAGCAGTAGGACTCAACAAGAGACCCAGTACTTC
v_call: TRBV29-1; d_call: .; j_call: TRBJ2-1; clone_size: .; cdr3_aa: CCVEDPFGANEQFF; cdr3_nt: TGCTGCGTTGAAGATCCGTTTGGTGCCAATGAGCAGTTCTTT
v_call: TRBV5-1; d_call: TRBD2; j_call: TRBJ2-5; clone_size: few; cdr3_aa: CASSQGTSGSWETQYF; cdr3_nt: TGCGCCAGCAGCCAAGGGACTAGCGGGAGTTGGGAGACCCAGTACTTC
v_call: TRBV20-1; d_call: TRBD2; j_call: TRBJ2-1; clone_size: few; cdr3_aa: CSARGLAGYNEQFF; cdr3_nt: TGCAGTGCTAGAGGATTAGCGGGATACAATGAGCAGTTCTTC
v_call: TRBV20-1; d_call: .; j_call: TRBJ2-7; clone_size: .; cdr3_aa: CSAPTSRGLGDEQYF; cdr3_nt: TGCAGTGCTCCCACTTCTAGGGGACTCGGGGACGAGCAGTACTTC
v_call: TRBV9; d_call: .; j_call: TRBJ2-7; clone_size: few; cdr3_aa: CASSVGSSSYEQYF; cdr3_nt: TGTGCCAGCAGCGTAGGTTCCAGCTCCTACGAGCAGTACTTC
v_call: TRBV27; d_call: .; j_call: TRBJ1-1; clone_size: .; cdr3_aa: CASRAGTYTEAFF; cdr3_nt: TGTGCCAGCAGGGCAGGGACTTACACTGAAGCTTTCTTT
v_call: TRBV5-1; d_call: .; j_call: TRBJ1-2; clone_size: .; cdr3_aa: CTSSLGQAPGDGYTF; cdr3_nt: TGCACCAGCAGCTTGGGTCAGGCCCCAGGGGATGGCTACACCTTC
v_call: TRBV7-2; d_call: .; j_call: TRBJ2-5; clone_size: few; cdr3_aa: CASRAKGTTIETQYF; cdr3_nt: TGTGCCAGCAGGGCGAAAGGGACGACGATAGAGACCCAGTACTTC
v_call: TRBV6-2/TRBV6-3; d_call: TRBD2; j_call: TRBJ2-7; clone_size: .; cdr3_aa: CASSQIAGGYNEQYF; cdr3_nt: TGTGCCAGCAGTCAGATAGCGGGAGGCTACAATGAGCAGTACTTC
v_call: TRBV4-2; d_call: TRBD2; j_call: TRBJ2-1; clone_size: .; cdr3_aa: CASSQDSGGGVNNEQFF; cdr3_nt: TGTGCCAGCAGCCAAGATTCGGGCGGGGGAGTTAACAATGAGCAGTTCTTC
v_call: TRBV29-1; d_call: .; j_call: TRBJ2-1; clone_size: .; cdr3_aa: CSARGGTSSYNEQFF; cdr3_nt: TGCAGTGCGAGGGGCGGGACTTCTTCCTACAATGAGCAGTTCTTC
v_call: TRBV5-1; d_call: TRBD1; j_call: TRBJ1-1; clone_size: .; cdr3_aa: CASSPRTGGRNEAFF; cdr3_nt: TGCGCCAGCAGCCCGCGGACAGGGGGCAGGAATGAAGCTTTCTTT